These 5 T cell receptor beta chains share one sample of origin, sequenced in a study of cytomegalovirus exposure and HLA in healthy donors. Both 60 Vbeta primers and 13 Jbeta primers went into the PCR. Clones were read by immunoSEQ multiplex PCR, and TCRdb kept only the in-frame ones, dropping some. The sample has 95,000 to 150,000 clones, around 80% seen once; the top ten hold 13%. Specimen: PBMCs. These receptors were taken from a woman aged 55-70 years in good health and CMV-seropositive.

J is TRBJ1-1 and V is TRBV9; possible D gene TRBD1, 6 bases. The germline CDR1 and CDR2 sequences are SGDLS and YYNGEE. The CDR3 loop spans 13 amino acids. V lost 0 bases and J lost 10, with 13 bases in between. Written as DNA, the CDR3 is TGTGCCAGCAGCGTAGCTGAAGGGGGTGGAGCTTTCTTT. It translates to CASSVAEGGGAFF.

The rearrangement uses TRBV5-1 and TRBJ2-1, with D perhaps TRBD2 (5 bases). The CDR3 spans 15 residues. Germline CDR1 and CDR2: SGHRS and YFSETQ. The V end was cut by 3 bases, the J end by 6 bases, with 16 bases between. The CDR3 DNA is TGCGCCAGCAGCTCCAGAAAGCGGACGGTCAATGAGCAGTTCTTC. It translates to CASSSRKRTVNEQFF.

This clone was observed a handful of times. The chain has TRBV7-6 and TRBJ1-1; D is perhaps TRBD1 (5 bases). The CDR3 runs 16 residues. Per the germline V gene, CDR1 is SGHVS and CDR2 is FNYEAQ. V gave up 5 bases and J gave up 3 bases, with 19 bases separating them. The CDR3 region is CASSHTRGRVYTEAFF. Here the CDR3 DNA reads TGTGCCAGCAGCCACACTCGAGGCAGGGTTTACACTGAAGCTTTCTTT.

V usage is TRBV19 and J usage is TRBJ1-1; 9 bases map to TRBD1. CDR3 length: 16 amino acids. V lost 6 bases to trimming and J lost 1 base; unmatched junction nucleotides: 9. Germline assignment: CDR1 LNHDA and CDR2 SQIVND (reference sequence). The CDR3 nucleotides are TGTGCCAGTAGGCCGACAGGGGGGAGAACGAACACTGAAGCTTTCTTT. The encoded protein is CASRPTGGRTNTEAFF.

This chain links TRBV5-4 with TRBJ2-5; D gene ambiguous. Trimming left V 2 bases short and J 3 bases short, with 11 bases between. The CDR3 length is 14 residues. Germline CDR1 reads SGHNT; CDR2 reads YYREEE (reference sequence). CDR3 sequence: CASSFNLGEETQYF. Here the CDR3 DNA reads TGTGCCAGCAGCTTCAACCTGGGCGAAGAGACCCAGTACTTC.